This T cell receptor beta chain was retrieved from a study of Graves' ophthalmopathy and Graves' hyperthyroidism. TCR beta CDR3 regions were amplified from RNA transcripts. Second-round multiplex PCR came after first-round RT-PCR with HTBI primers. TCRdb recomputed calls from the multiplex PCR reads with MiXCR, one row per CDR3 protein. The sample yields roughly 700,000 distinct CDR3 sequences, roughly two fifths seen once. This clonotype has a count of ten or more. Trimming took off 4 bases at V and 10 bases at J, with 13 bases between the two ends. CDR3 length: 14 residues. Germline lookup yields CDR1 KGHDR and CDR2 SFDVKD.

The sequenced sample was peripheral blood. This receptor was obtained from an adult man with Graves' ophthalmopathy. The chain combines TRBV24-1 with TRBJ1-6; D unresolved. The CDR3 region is CATSDPGRNSPLHF. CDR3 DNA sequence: TGTGCCACCAGTGACCCAGGTCGGAACTCACCCCTCCACTTT.